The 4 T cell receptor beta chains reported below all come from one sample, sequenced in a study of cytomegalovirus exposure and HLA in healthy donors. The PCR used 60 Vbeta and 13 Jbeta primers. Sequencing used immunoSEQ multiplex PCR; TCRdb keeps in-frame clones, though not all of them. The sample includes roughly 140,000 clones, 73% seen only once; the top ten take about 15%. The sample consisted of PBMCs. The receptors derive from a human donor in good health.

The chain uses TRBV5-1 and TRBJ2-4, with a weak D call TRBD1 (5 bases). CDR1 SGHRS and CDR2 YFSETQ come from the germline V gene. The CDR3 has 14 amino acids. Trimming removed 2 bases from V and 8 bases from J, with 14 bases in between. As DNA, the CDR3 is TGCGCCAGCAGCTTCTCGGAGTTAGGGGACATTCAGTACTTC. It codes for CASSFSELGDIQYF.

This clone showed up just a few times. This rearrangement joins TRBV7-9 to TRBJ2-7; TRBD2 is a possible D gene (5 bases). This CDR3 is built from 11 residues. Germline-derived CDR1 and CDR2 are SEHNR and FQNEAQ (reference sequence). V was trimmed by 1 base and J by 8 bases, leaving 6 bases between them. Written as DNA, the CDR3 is TGTGCCAGCAGCTTAGAGCGGAAGCAGTACTTC. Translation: CASSLERKQYF.

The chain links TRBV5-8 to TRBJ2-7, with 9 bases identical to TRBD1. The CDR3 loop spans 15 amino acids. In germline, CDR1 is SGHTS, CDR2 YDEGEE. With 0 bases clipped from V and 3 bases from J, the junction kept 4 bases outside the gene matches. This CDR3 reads CASSLAGTGNYEQYF. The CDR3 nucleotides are TGTGCCAGCAGCTTGGCGGGGACAGGGAACTACGAGCAGTACTTC.

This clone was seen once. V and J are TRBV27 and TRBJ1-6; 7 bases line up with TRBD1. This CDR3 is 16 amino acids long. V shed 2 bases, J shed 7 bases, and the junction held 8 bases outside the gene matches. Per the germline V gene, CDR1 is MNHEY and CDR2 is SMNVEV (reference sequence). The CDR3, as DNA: TGTGCCAGCAGTTTACGTCCGACAGGGCTCAATTCACCCCTCCACTTT. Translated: CASSLRPTGLNSPLHF.